The 30 T cell receptor beta chains reported below all come from one sample, sequenced in a study of blood T cells in healthy people across ages. Primed by a sample-barcoded 5' primer and a J-beta primer mix, a second PCR proceeded for about 7 to 12 cycles. MiXCR was run by TCRdb on the 5' RACE reads, yielding one entry per CDR3 protein. The sample has around 800,000 distinct CDR3 sequences; 46% are singletons. Sample: blood. These TCRs come from a man older than 75 in good health.

V gene TRBV5-1 combines with J gene TRBJ2-4; D call uncertain. Looked up from germline, CDR1 is SGHRS and CDR2 is YFSETQ. The CDR3 runs 15 residues. The V and J ends lost 4 bases and 0 bases respectively, with 11 bases between them. The CDR3 loop reads CASSKSRGAKNIQYF. Written as DNA, the CDR3 is TGCGCCAGCAGCAAATCGAGAGGAGCCAAAAACATTCAGTACTTC. Full variable domain (rest looked up from reference TRBV5-1 and TRBJ2-4): KAGVTQTPRYLIKTRGQQVTLSCSPISGHRSVSWYQQTPGQGLQFLFEYFSETQRNKGNFPGRFSGRQFSNSRSEMNVSTLELGDSALYLCASSKSRGAKNIQYFGAGTRLSVL.

This clonotype turned up a few times. This chain links TRBV5-1 with TRBJ2-2; D tentatively fits TRBD1 or TRBD2 (5 bases each). V shed 4 bases and J shed 0 bases, with 10 bases lying between them. CDR1 and CDR2 from the germline V gene are SGHRS and YFSETQ. The CDR3 is made up of 15 amino acids. Written as DNA, the CDR3 is TGCGCCAGCAGCGGGGGACGGGCGAACACCGGGGAGCTGTTTTTT. Its protein is CASSGGRANTGELFF.

This clonotype was observed a handful of times. This sequence may be a read error, since a much larger clone differs from it by one base. The V and J genes are TRBV6-5 and TRBJ1-2; 7 bases match TRBD1. Germline V lookup: CDR1 MNHEY, CDR2 SVGAGI. The CDR3 extends over 14 amino acids. CDR3: CVSSPQGGSGGYTF. The CDR3 DNA sequence: TGTGTCAGCAGCCCTCAGGGGGGATCCGGCGGCTACACCTTC.

The chain couples TRBV2 to TRBJ2-3; maybe TRBD2 (5 bases). CDR1 and CDR2 from the germline V gene are SNHLY and FYNNEI. V shed 4 bases and J shed 3 bases, with 11 bases lying between them. This CDR3 has 14 amino acids. Written as DNA, the CDR3 is TGTGCCAGCAGTGGAGGGAGTCGGACAGATACGCAGTATTTT. Translation: CASSGGSRTDTQYF.

The chain couples TRBV4-3 to TRBJ2-5; no firm D call. The V and J ends lost 0 bases and 1 base respectively, with 9 bases between them. CDR3 length: 15 amino acids. Germline V gives CDR1 LGHNA, CDR2 YSLEER. CDR3 nucleotide sequence: TGCGCCAGCAGCCAAGATGGCAGGATCCAAGAGACCCAGTACTTC. It translates to CASSQDGRIQETQYF.

This clonotype was recorded a few times. The chain combines TRBV5-1 with TRBJ2-5; D not resolved. Germline CDR1 is SGHRS and CDR2 is YFSETQ. V was cut by 1 base and J by 5 bases, with 6 bases left in between. The CDR3 totals 12 residues. The DNA for the CDR3 is TGCGCCAGCAGCTTGCCTGAGGAGACCCAGTACTTC. Translating gives CASSLPEETQYF.

This clonotype was detected many times. J is TRBJ1-5 and V is TRBV28; perhaps TRBD1 as D (5 bases). The CDR3 has 15 residues. V gave up 7 bases and J gave up 0 bases, with 13 bases separating them. Looked up from germline, CDR1 is MDHEN and CDR2 is SYDVKM. The CDR3 here is CASKRGWDSNQPQHF. Written as DNA, the CDR3 is TGTGCCAGCAAGAGGGGTTGGGATAGCAATCAGCCCCAGCATTTT.

The V gene is TRBV28, the J gene TRBJ2-7; 8 bases line up with TRBD1. Germline V gene lookup returns CDR1 MDHEN and CDR2 SYDVKM. The V segment lost 5 bases and the J segment 4 bases; nucleotides outside the gene matches: 7. CDR3 size: 14 residues. The CDR3 nucleotides read TGTGCCAGCAGTGGCCGCAGGGGGCAGTACGAGCAGTACTTC. Translating it yields CASSGRRGQYEQYF. Full variable domain (missing parts from reference TRBV28 and TRBJ2-7): DVKVTQSSRYLVKRTGEKVFLECVQDMDHENMFWYRQDPGLGLRLIYFSYDVKMKEKGDIPEGYSVSREKKERFSLILESASTNQTSMYLCASSGRRGQYEQYFGPGTRLTVT.

This clonotype was found many times. V usage is TRBV7-9 and J usage is TRBJ2-7; D is unresolved. Germline-derived CDR1 and CDR2 are SEHNR and FQNEAQ (reference sequence). The V end lost 1 base, the J end lost 0 bases, and 13 bases lay between the germline ends. The CDR3 is 16 residues long. This CDR3 is CASSLELADLSYEQYF. The DNA for the CDR3 is TGTGCCAGCAGCTTAGAATTGGCAGACCTCTCCTACGAGCAGTACTTC.

As DNA, the CDR3 is TGTGCCAGCAGTTTAACTAGCAGGATAAATGAGCAGTTCTTC. As protein: CASSLTSRINEQFF. The chain joins TRBV12-3 or TRBV12-4 to TRBJ2-1, with a possible D match to TRBD2 (6 bases). V was trimmed by 2 bases and J by 7 bases, leaving 12 bases between them. The CDR3 consists of 14 residues.

This clonotype was seen more than once but under ten times. The chain uses TRBV20-1 and TRBJ2-3, with 7 positions matching TRBD2. Germline V gives CDR1 DFQATT, CDR2 SNEGSKA (reference sequence). The CDR3 runs to 13 residues. J was trimmed by 0 bases and V by 5 bases; bases with no gene match: 2. CDR3: CSASSGSTDTQYF. CDR3 coding DNA: TGCAGTGCTTCTAGCGGCAGCACAGATACGCAGTATTTT.

This chain connects TRBV18 to TRBJ2-6, with a possible D match to TRBD2 (6 bases). This CDR3 is 17 amino acids long. The V end lost 3 bases, the J end lost 2 bases, and 14 bases lay between the germline ends. CDR1 is KGHSH and CDR2 is LQKENI in the germline V gene. The CDR3 region is CASSPTRDPTGANVLTF. CDR3 in DNA: TGTGCCAGCTCACCGACGCGGGACCCCACTGGGGCCAACGTCCTGACTTTC.

The chain combines TRBV5-1 with TRBJ2-1; D might be TRBD1 (5 bases). Trimming removed 4 bases at V and 0 bases at J, with 14 bases between. Per germline, CDR1 SGHRS and CDR2 YFSETQ. The CDR3 extends over 16 amino acids. The CDR3 loop reads CASSPRTSSSYNEQFF. The CDR3 nucleotides are TGCGCCAGCAGCCCAAGGACATCTAGCTCCTACAATGAGCAGTTCTTC.

The chain's CDR3 is CSASGRRSYEQYF. The CDR3 region has the DNA TGCAGTGCTAGCGGGAGAAGATCCTACGAGCAGTACTTC. V usage is TRBV20-1 and J usage is TRBJ2-7; a possible D gene is TRBD2 (6 bases). CDR3 length equals 13 residues. CDR1 is DFQATT and CDR2 is SNEGSKA in the germline V gene (reference sequence). With 3 bases removed from V and 1 base from J, the gap between germline ends came to 10 bases.

The chain has TRBV30 and TRBJ2-5; tentatively, D is TRBD2 (6 bases). V lost 3 bases and J 11 bases, leaving 19 bases between the germline ends. The CDR3 covers 13 residues. Germline V gene sequence: CDR1 GTSNPN, CDR2 SVGIG (reference sequence). In DNA, the CDR3 is TGTGCCTGGAGCCCATCCCCGGGGGTTGAGCAGTACTTC. As protein: CAWSPSPGVEQYF.

This clonotype was recorded a few times. The chain has TRBV7-2 and TRBJ2-1; D not certain. The CDR3 consists of 15 residues. The V gene's germline CDR1 is SGHTA and CDR2 FQGNSA. With 1 base removed from V and 0 bases from J, the gap between germline ends came to 7 bases. This CDR3 is CASSLDTASYNEQFF. The CDR3 nucleotides read TGTGCCAGCAGCTTAGACACAGCCTCCTACAATGAGCAGTTCTTC.

Details on this clonotype: A much larger clone differs from this one at a single base, so this may be a read error. The chain couples TRBV7-2 to TRBJ2-4, with D perhaps matching TRBD1 or TRBD2 (5 bases each). The J call may be wrong; the DNA end is better matched by TRBJ2-7. The germline gives CDR1 SGHTA, CDR2 FQGNSA. The CDR3 covers 14 residues. CDR3 sequence: CASSVLGPRYEQYF. In DNA, the CDR3 is TGTGCCAGCAGCGTACTGGGACCCCGTTACGAGCAGTACTTC.

J is TRBJ2-4 and V is TRBV20-1; 14 bases line up with TRBD2. Near its end, the DNA agrees better with TRBJ2-7, so the J call may be wrong. The CDR3 loop spans 16 amino acids. Germline V gene sequence: CDR1 DFQATT, CDR2 SNEGSKA (reference sequence). The DNA for the CDR3 is TGCAGTGGCCCGGGACTAGCGGGAGTAAGGCACTACGAGCAGTACTTC. The encoded protein is CSGPGLAGVRHYEQYF.

J is TRBJ2-1 and V is TRBV20-1; 9 bases fit TRBD2. The CDR3 has 14 amino acids. Germline-derived CDR1 and CDR2 are DFQATT and SNEGSKA (reference sequence). Unmatched junction bases numbered 13, after V lost 3 bases and J lost 13 bases. The CDR3 is CSASVSGRPETQFF. Written as DNA, the CDR3 is TGCAGTGCTAGTGTTAGCGGGAGACCGGAGACCCAGTTCTTC.

With regard to this clonotype: A junction boundary mismatches the germline segment, possibly from a read error. The rearrangement uses TRBV27 and TRBJ2-1, with a possible D match to TRBD1 (6 bases). Germline values: CDR1 MNHEY, CDR2 SMNVEV (reference sequence). CDR3 size: 15 residues. The CDR3, as DNA: TGTGCCAGCAGGGGGACCAGGGGTCCCTACAATAAGCAGTTCTTC. This translates into CASRGTRGPYNKQFF.

This clonotype was recorded at least ten times. This rearrangement joins TRBV15 to TRBJ2-5; D unclear. The germline V gene has CDR1 LNHNV and CDR2 YYDKDF (reference sequence). This CDR3 is built from 13 residues. The V end was cut by 0 bases, the J end by 9 bases, with 11 bases between. This CDR3 is CATSREVLGSQYF. In DNA form, the CDR3 reads TGTGCCACCAGCAGAGAAGTACTTGGCTCCCAGTACTTC.

This clonotype was seen once. J is TRBJ2-2 and V is TRBV2; perhaps TRBD1 as D (5 bases). Germline V gene data show CDR1 as SNHLY and CDR2 as FYNNEI. This CDR3 has 15 amino acids. The germline V and J ends were trimmed by 4 bases and 6 bases, with 15 bases remaining between them. The CDR3 bases are TGTGCCAGCAGTGTGGCCAGGGCGGTACCCGGGGAGCTGTTTTTT. Residues: CASSVARAVPGELFF.

Of note for this clonotype: One end of the junction is discordant with germline, which a read error may explain. J is TRBJ2-3 and V is TRBV6-1; 15 nucleotides line up with TRBD2. CDR3 size: 19 residues. Looked up from germline, CDR1 is MNHNS and CDR2 is SASEGT. CDR3 DNA: TGTGCCGGCAGTCGCGGGGGACTAGCGGGAGGACCCGTGACAGATACGCAGTATTTT. Its protein is CAGSRGGLAGGPVTDTQYF.

The rearrangement uses TRBV7-9 and TRBJ2-6, with D possibly being TRBD1 (6 bases). The V end lost 5 bases, the J end lost 4 bases, and 24 bases lay between the germline ends. The CDR3 sequence is 19 residues long. Germline values: CDR1 SEHNR, CDR2 FQNEAQ (reference sequence). For the CDR3, the DNA is TGTGCCAGCAGCCTTGGACAGTTCCTGCCTGGGGCCGGGGCCAACGTCCTGACTTTC. Translating it yields CASSLGQFLPGAGANVLTF.

On this clonotype itself: A junction end diverges from the germline sequence, so it may reflect a read error. The chain combines TRBV5-1 with TRBJ2-3; D is tentatively TRBD1 or TRBD2 (5 bases each). CDR1 and CDR2 from the germline V gene are SGHRS and YFSETQ. CDR3 length: 17 amino acids. CDR3 sequence reads: CANSQGDSRISTDTQYF. Written as DNA, the CDR3 is TGCGCCAACAGCCAGGGAGACTCGAGAATTTCCACAGATACGCAGTATTTT.

The genes are TRBV4-2 and TRBJ1-2; TRBD1 aligns across 7 bases. Per germline, CDR1 LGHNA and CDR2 YNFKEQ. The CDR3 length is 15 residues. The V segment lost 0 bases and the J segment 4 bases; nucleotides outside the gene matches: 5. In DNA, the CDR3 is TGTGCCAGCAGCCAAGATGCAGGGGGGATCTATGGCTACACCTTC. As protein: CASSQDAGGIYGYTF.

The chain carries TRBV28 and TRBJ1-6, with 8 bases that match TRBD1. With V trimmed by 2 bases and J by 8 bases, 2 bases remained unmatched. The CDR3 length is 14 residues. Germline CDR1 is MDHEN and CDR2 is SYDVKM. The CDR3 sequence: CASSLGRGHSPLHF. CDR3 nucleotide sequence: TGTGCCAGCAGTTTAGGCAGGGGGCATTCACCCCTCCACTTT.

This clonotype was observed a handful of times. The rearrangement links TRBV7-2 to TRBJ2-7, with D possibly being TRBD2 (6 bases). The germline V gene has CDR1 SGHTA and CDR2 FQGNSA. With 5 bases removed from V and 0 bases from J, the gap between germline ends came to 14 bases. The CDR3 loop spans 15 amino acids. DNA for the CDR3: TGTGCCAGCAGCGGGGGGACCATAAGCTCCTACGAGCAGTACTTC. Amino acid sequence: CASSGGTISSYEQYF.

On this clonotype itself: The germline gene is not matched at one end of the junction; a read error may be the cause. The DNA for the CDR3 is TGTGCCAGCACCCAGGGGGTGGCTAATGGGACCAACGTCCTGACTTTC. Its protein is CASTQGVANGTNVLTF. The V and J genes are TRBV5-4 and TRBJ2-6, with 7 positions matching TRBD1. This CDR3 is built from 16 residues. The germline CDR1 and CDR2 sequences are SGHNT and YYREEE (reference sequence).

In this sample, this clonotype turned up many times. The chain carries TRBV12-3 or TRBV12-4 and TRBJ2-7; D is possibly TRBD2 (5 bases). V lost 3 bases, J lost 6 bases, and 15 bases lay in between. The CDR3 is 14 residues long. The CDR3 coding sequence is TGTGCCAGCAGTTTGTCGTGGGAGTTCATCGAGCAGTACTTC. Translated: CASSLSWEFIEQYF.